A single sample is the source of the 14 T cell receptor beta chains below, sequenced in a study of a mutant IDH1 vaccine in newly diagnosed glioma (dated by TCRdb to the early 2020s). Their antigen targets remain unknown. The library was obtained by the immunoSEQ multiplex PCR assay. In TCRdb, the immuneACCESS table is reduced to in-frame sequences with V and J assigned. These tables do not hold every clone; where another copy was compared, an unresolved V gene accounts for under half, and the others remain unexplained. This sample is represented by approximately 31,000 clones; around 80% of them were singletons. The ten largest make up approximately 3% of the sample. The time point label corresponds to: week 35, safety follow-up. Each vaccine dose, consisting of 300 ug of a 20-mer mutant IDH1 peptide in Montanide, was administered subcutaneously with topical imiquimod. Sequencing was performed on PBMCs, taken from a glioma patient whose treatment included an IDH1 peptide vaccine. These receptors came from a man aged 35 to 55 with glioma. Some clones in this sample may be carry-over from other donors' samples.

This chain joins TRBV30 and TRBJ1-1; D is undetermined. Looked up from germline, CDR1 is GTSNPN and CDR2 is SVGIG (reference sequence). With 3 bases removed from V and 5 bases from J, the gap between germline ends came to 10 bases. The CDR3 covers 12 residues. The CDR3 coding sequence is TGTGCCTGGAGGACCCCGCAAACTGAAGCTTTCTTT. Encoded protein: CAWRTPQTEAFF.

This chain uses TRBV11-1 with TRBJ2-7; D is unresolved. V lost 5 bases and J lost 5, with 16 bases in between. The CDR3 loop spans 14 amino acids. CDR1 SGHAT and CDR2 FQDESV come from the germline V gene (reference sequence). The CDR3 DNA is TGTGCCAGCAGCCCAGACCGTTTTAAGAACGAGCAGTACTTC. It yields the protein CASSPDRFKNEQYF.

This sequence joins TRBV25-1 and TRBJ1-4; possibly TRBD1 for D (5 bases). The germline gives CDR1 MGHDK, CDR2 SYGVNS. CDR3 length equals 18 residues. Trimming cost V 5 bases and J 8 bases, with 27 bases left between them. The CDR3 loop is CASSPVRQSTPRREKLFF. The DNA of the CDR3 is TGTGCCAGCAGTCCAGTGCGACAGTCGACACCCCGAAGGGAAAAACTGTTTTTT.

V usage is TRBV4-1 and J usage is TRBJ1-4; TRBD1 matches 8 bases. With V trimmed by 3 bases and J by 7 bases, 7 bases remained unmatched. The CDR3 is 15 residues long. Germline CDR1 is MGHRA and CDR2 is YSYEKL. As DNA, the CDR3 is TGCGCCAGCAGCCACCGACAGGGGAGAGGTGAAAAACTGTTTTTT. Its protein is CASSHRQGRGEKLFF.

This clone occurred once. J is TRBJ2-7 and V is TRBV7-6; 7 nucleotides agree with TRBD1. Per the germline V gene, CDR1 is SGHVS and CDR2 is FNYEAQ. Losses at the gene ends were 0 bases for V and 7 bases for J; bases not matched to a gene: 9. This CDR3 has 15 residues. The CDR3 here is CASSLADRPMEEQYF. CDR3 coding DNA: TGTGCCAGCAGCTTAGCGGACAGGCCGATGGAGGAGCAGTACTTC.

The rearrangement uses TRBV5-1 and TRBJ1-6; D is unclear. The germline gives CDR1 SGHRS, CDR2 YFSETQ. This CDR3 contains 15 residues. V was trimmed by 5 bases and J by 5 bases, leaving 14 bases between them. As DNA, the CDR3 is TGCGCCAGCAGGCCGTGGAGTGGCGATAATTCACCCCTCCACTTT. Its translation: CASRPWSGDNSPLHF. Full variable domain (rest looked up from reference TRBV5-1 and TRBJ1-6): KAGVTQTPRYLIKTRGQQVTLSCSPISGHRSVSWYQQTPGQGLQFLFEYFSETQRNKGNFPGRFSGRQFSNSRSEMNVSTLELGDSALYLCASRPWSGDNSPLHFGNGTRLTVT.

J is TRBJ1-2 and V is TRBV5-4, with no clear D. Germline CDR1 SGHNT, CDR2 YYREEE (reference sequence). This CDR3 comprises 12 residues. Trimming pared 5 bases from V and 3 bases from J, leaving 8 bases between. The CDR3 sequence: CASSFSDYGYTF. The CDR3 region has the DNA TGTGCCAGCAGTTTTTCGGACTATGGCTACACCTTC. Based on the CDR3 plus reference TRBV5-4 and TRBJ1-2, the full variable domain is ETGVTQSPTHLIKTRGQQVTLRCSSQSGHNTVSWYQQALGQGPQFIFQYYREEENGRGNFPPRFSGLQFPNYSSELNVNALELDDSALYLCASSFSDYGYTFGSGTRLTVV.

The V and J genes are TRBV7-8 and TRBJ1-4; TRBD1 matches 7 bases. V trimming: 4 bases; J trimming: 3 bases; junction bases outside the gene matches: 5. The CDR3 contains 15 residues. Germline V gene sequence: CDR1 SGHVS, CDR2 FQNEAQ. In DNA form, the CDR3 reads TGTGCCAGCAGCTCTCCGGGACAGCCTAATGAAAAACTGTTTTTT. It is translated as CASSSPGQPNEKLFF.

The chain combines TRBV18 with TRBJ1-2, with D maybe TRBD1 (5 bases). The V end lost 1 base, the J end lost 4 bases, and 13 bases lay between the germline ends. The CDR3 covers 15 residues. Germline loops: CDR1 KGHSH, CDR2 LQKENI. The CDR3 bases are TGTGCCAGCTCACCACAGGATGACAGCGGCTATGGCTACACCTTC. Encoded protein: CASSPQDDSGYGYTF.

The chain couples TRBV29-1 to TRBJ1-1, with 7 bases fitting TRBD1. J gave up 1 base and V 7 bases, and 6 bases lay outside the gene matches. The CDR3 is 13 amino acids. Germline V gene data show CDR1 as SQVTM and CDR2 as ANQGSEA. CDR3 bases: TGCAGCGCCAACCGACAGGGGAACACTGAAGCTTTCTTT. It specifies CSANRQGNTEAFF.

This clone was seen a handful of times. The rearrangement links TRBV4-3 to TRBJ1-1; D ambiguous. V gave up 1 base and J gave up 1 base, with 7 bases separating them. Germline CDR1 is LGHNA and CDR2 is YSLEER. The CDR3 sequence is 14 residues long. The CDR3 nucleotides are TGCGCCAGCAGCCAAGGAACAGAGAACACTGAAGCTTTCTTT. This gives the protein CASSQGTENTEAFF.

This chain uses TRBV5-6 with TRBJ2-3; 7 bases fit TRBD2. The germline V gene encodes CDR1 SGHDT and CDR2 YYEEEE. V trimming: 4 bases; J trimming: 2 bases; junction bases outside the gene matches: 10. The CDR3 length is 16 residues. CDR3 nucleotides: TGTGCCAGCAGCCTTGGGACTAAAATGCCCACAGATACGCAGTATTTT. Translating it yields CASSLGTKMPTDTQYF.

This clone turned up a few times. This chain uses TRBV30 with TRBJ1-3, with D unclear. The CDR3 totals 16 residues. Germline V gene lookup returns CDR1 GTSNPN and CDR2 SVGIG (reference sequence). V lost 1 base to trimming and J lost 0 bases, with 13 bases between them. CDR3 nucleotides: TGTGCCTGGAGTGCCTTACGATTACTCTCTGGAAACACCATATATTTT. Translation gives CAWSALRLLSGNTIYF.

The chain uses TRBV18 and TRBJ1-2; D uncertain. Looked up from germline, CDR1 is KGHSH and CDR2 is LQKENI. The CDR3 sequence is 15 residues long. Trimming stripped 2 bases from V and 3 bases from J, with 13 bases between. CDR3 nucleotide sequence: TGTGCCAGCTCACCAGGTTTAGACGGCGACTATGGCTACACCTTC. Amino acids: CASSPGLDGDYGYTF.